The entry that follows covers one T cell receptor (beta chain) sequence. UMIs were attached via template switching, each with a 6-nucleotide sample barcode. From its re-call of the 5' RACE reads, TCRdb lists each CDR3 protein once, without DNA. This repertoire includes around 450,000 distinct CDR3 sequences. The data derive from a study of monozygotic twins with inflammatory bowel disease. Donors each contributed one blood sample measuring around 2.4 ml. Germline V gene lookup returns CDR1 SGHTA and CDR2 FQGNSA. The CDR3 covers 14 residues. This TCR derives from a human donor with ulcerative colitis or Crohn's disease, or a healthy co-twin of an affected twin (not recorded which). The chain joins TRBV7-2 to TRBJ2-7; TCRdb proposes TRBD1, but this gene call is untestable without DNA. Sequences were obtained from blood. The CDR3 loop is CASSLTGGLEKQYF.